One sample yielded the 17 T cell receptor beta chains listed below, sequenced in a study of technical replicates of blood from a handful of donors (dated by TCRdb to the late 2010s). Library generation was performed with the immunoSEQ multiplex PCR assay. Imported from immuneACCESS, the table was reduced by TCRdb to in-frame sequences with V and J called. These copies leave out some clones; in studies compared against another copy, an unresolved V gene accounts for under half, and the cause of the remainder is not known. This sample gives 13,000 to 15,000 clones in total; 84% of them show up just once. Roughly 10% of the sample goes to the ten largest clones. The sequencing input was PBMCs. These receptors were collected from a human donor in good health.

V and J are TRBV2 and TRBJ2-3; 7 bases are shared with TRBD1. Trimming removed 3 bases from V and 1 base from J; junction bases left unmatched: 4. Germline values: CDR1 SNHLY, CDR2 FYNNEI. CDR3 length: 15 residues. The CDR3 spells CASSDQGVGTDTQYF. CDR3 nucleotides: TGTGCCAGCAGTGATCAGGGGGTTGGCACAGATACGCAGTATTTT.

The chain carries TRBV5-8 and TRBJ2-7; D remains unclear. Germline values: CDR1 SGHTS, CDR2 YDEGEE. The CDR3 length is 14 residues. V lost 2 bases and J lost 2, with 11 bases in between. As DNA, the CDR3 is TGTGCCAGCAGCTTTTCTGTATCTCCCTACGAGCAGTACTTC. Its translation is CASSFSVSPYEQYF.

The genes are TRBV5-6 and TRBJ2-5; 16 positions match TRBD2. Germline V gives CDR1 SGHDT, CDR2 YYEEEE. V dropped 1 base and J dropped 4; count of bases not matched to a gene: 7. The CDR3 runs to 18 residues. CDR3 sequence: CASSLWGLAGGPSETQYF. CDR3 sequence (DNA): TGTGCCAGCAGCTTGTGGGGACTAGCGGGAGGGCCCTCAGAGACCCAGTACTTC.

On this clone: Other DNA sequences within the sample encode an identical CDR3. This CDR3 is CASSPTGVNTEAFF. CDR3 sequence (DNA): TGTGCCAGCTCGCCAACAGGGGTGAACACTGAAGCTTTCTTT. This chain connects TRBV18 to TRBJ1-1; 7 bases map to TRBD1. Losses at the gene ends were 6 bases for V and 0 bases for J; bases not matched to a gene: 4. The CDR3 is 14 residues long. Germline values: CDR1 KGHSH, CDR2 LQKENI.

The chain couples TRBV29-1 to TRBJ2-1; weak D call: TRBD1 (6 bases). The CDR3 consists of 12 residues. The V end was cut by 3 bases, the J end by 9 bases, with 12 bases between. Germline V gene sequence: CDR1 SQVTM, CDR2 ANQGSEA. The CDR3 DNA is TGCAGCGTTGAGTATGGGGGCAGTGAGCAGTTCTTC. Translating gives CSVEYGGSEQFF.

This clone was detected a few times. The genes are TRBV2 and TRBJ1-4, with 7 bases that match TRBD1. The CDR3 has 14 residues. V lost 5 bases and J lost 4; bases outside the gene matches: 4. Per germline, CDR1 SNHLY and CDR2 FYNNEI. The CDR3 loop is CASSLGQLNEKLFF. The CDR3 DNA is TGTGCCAGCAGTTTGGGACAGCTTAATGAAAAACTGTTTTTT.

This rearrangement joins TRBV28 to TRBJ2-3, with 10 positions matching TRBD1. With V trimmed by 5 bases and J by 9 bases, 11 bases remained unmatched. This CDR3 is built from 15 residues. Germline-derived CDR1 and CDR2 are MDHEN and SYDVKM. CDR3 DNA: TGTGCCAGCAGTCTCTCCGGGACAGGGGATCGAACGCAGTATTTT. It encodes CASSLSGTGDRTQYF. The full variable domain, completed using reference TRBV28 and TRBJ2-3, is DVKVTQSSRYLVKRTGEKVFLECVQDMDHENMFWYRQDPGLGLRLIYFSYDVKMKEKGDIPEGYSVSREKKERFSLILESASTNQTSMYLCASSLSGTGDRTQYFGPGTRLTVL.

J is TRBJ2-7 and V is TRBV7-9, with 7 bases that match TRBD2. V was clipped by 3 bases and J by 2 bases; unmatched bases: 7. Germline CDR1 SEHNR, CDR2 FQNEAQ (reference sequence). This CDR3 has 15 residues. The CDR3 DNA follows: TGTGCCAGCAGCTTTTCGACACGGGAGGCCTACGAGCAGTACTTC. Its translation: CASSFSTREAYEQYF.

This clone was seen a single time. The chain uses TRBV6-1 and TRBJ2-3; unclear D gene. Germline V gene lookup returns CDR1 MNHNS and CDR2 SASEGT. Trimming took off 6 bases at V and 2 bases at J, with 15 bases between the two ends. CDR3 size: 15 residues. CDR3 in amino acids: CASSPTAYHTDTQYF. DNA for the CDR3: TGTGCCAGCAGCCCTACCGCCTATCACACAGATACGCAGTATTTT.

The J gene is TRBJ2-5, the V gene TRBV7-9; a possible D gene is TRBD2 (6 bases). This CDR3 has 13 residues. Germline V CDR1 and CDR2: SEHNR, FQNEAQ (reference sequence). V was pared by 2 bases and J by 4 bases, with 8 bases between. CDR3 loop: CASSLNGGETQYF. The CDR3 DNA sequence: TGTGCCAGCAGCTTAAACGGGGGAGAGACCCAGTACTTC.

The chain employs TRBV6-5 and TRBJ2-2; a possible D gene is TRBD2 (5 bases). Trimming took 4 bases from V and 4 from J, leaving 13 bases between them. The CDR3 is 15 residues long. The germline V gene has CDR1 MNHEY and CDR2 SVGAGI. The CDR3 spells CASSFQRSITGELFF. CDR3 sequence (DNA): TGTGCCAGCAGTTTCCAGCGGTCCATCACCGGGGAGCTGTTTTTT.

This clone has only one observation. This rearrangement joins TRBV6-5 to TRBJ1-1; no clear D gene. V lost 4 bases and J lost 3, with 9 bases in between. The CDR3 has 13 amino acids. CDR1 MNHEY and CDR2 SVGAGI come from the germline V gene. The CDR3 DNA reads as TGTGCCAGCAGTTCCGCCGGGTACACTGAAGCTTTCTTT. This sequence encodes CASSSAGYTEAFF.

This rearrangement joins TRBV5-5 to TRBJ2-7, with D perhaps matching TRBD1 (5 bases). This CDR3 is built from 14 residues. Germline V lookup: CDR1 SGHKS, CDR2 YYEKEE (reference sequence). V lost 2 bases, J lost 3 bases, and 12 bases lay in between. CDR3 residues: CASSFTGLNYEQYF. CDR3 coding DNA: TGTGCCAGCAGCTTCACAGGTCTAAACTACGAGCAGTACTTC.

The gene calls are TRBV18 and TRBJ1-2, with 8 bases identical to TRBD1. V gave up 8 bases and J gave up 4 bases; unmatched junction bases: 6. Germline CDR1 is KGHSH and CDR2 is LQKENI. The CDR3 is 13 residues long. The CDR3 DNA is TGTGCCAGCGAAATGGGACAGGCCTATGGCTACACCTTC. This codes for CASEMGQAYGYTF.

The chain couples TRBV30 to TRBJ2-7, with D maybe TRBD1 (6 bases). Germline V gene sequence: CDR1 GTSNPN, CDR2 SVGIG (reference sequence). The CDR3 consists of 14 residues. The V gene lost 1 base and the J gene lost 3 bases, with 13 bases spanning the gap. The CDR3 DNA follows: TGTGCCTGGAGTGGAGGGGGTATAGGCTACGAGCAGTACTTC. It yields the protein CAWSGGGIGYEQYF.

This clone was counted a few times. The J gene is TRBJ1-1, the V gene TRBV14; D is undetermined. Germline V CDR1 and CDR2: SGHDN, FVKESK. The length of the CDR3 is 13 residues. V dropped 4 bases and J dropped 1 base, with 7 bases sitting between them. The CDR3: CASSPQWNTEAFF. In DNA form, the CDR3 reads TGTGCCAGCAGCCCCCAGTGGAACACTGAAGCTTTCTTT.

The gene calls are TRBV18 and TRBJ2-2; 7 positions match TRBD1. The CDR3 has 15 residues. Germline V gene data show CDR1 as KGHSH and CDR2 as LQKENI. Germline trimming cut 4 bases from V and 2 bases from J; bases unmatched to any gene: 4. The CDR3 is CASSLTGFNTGELFF. The CDR3 DNA follows: TGTGCCAGCTCACTGACAGGGTTTAACACCGGGGAGCTGTTTTTT.